This T cell receptor (beta chain) was identified during a study of cytomegalovirus exposure and HLA in healthy donors. General study findings and limits: One later analysis reportedly identified an Asian-associated ancestry cluster that showed fewer N-insertions than the roughly 720-donor mean. V- and J-gene trimming in TCR beta was tied to a missense DCLRE1C variant by an analysis performed later. Later on, an analysis tied 15,000 to 20,000 TCR beta sequences to HLA alleles at 0.05 false discovery rate.

Germline V lookup: CDR1 MGHRA, CDR2 YSYEKL. Trimming cost V 4 bases and J 4 bases, with 11 bases left between them. The CDR3 loop spans 13 amino acids. 60 Vbeta and 13 Jbeta primers were used in PCR. Some clones are missing from TCRdb's copy, which holds only in-frame ones; the method was immunoSEQ multiplex PCR. Of about 130,000 clones in the sample, approximately 80% were seen once. Regarding this clone: The antigen remains undetermined.

The chain combines TRBV4-1 with TRBJ2-7; a weak D match, TRBD1 (5 bases). Sequences were obtained from PBMCs. The clonotype originates from a man aged 30 to 45 in good health and CMV-seronegative. CDR3 in amino acids: CASSLNRQYEQYF. As DNA, the CDR3 is TGCGCCAGCAGCCTCAACCGACAGTACGAGCAGTACTTC.